The sequence of this TCR beta chain was determined in a study of shared clonotypes between healthy human individuals. Overall study findings and caveats: A generally larger estimated richness was seen in naive subsets than in memory subsets. Clonotype sharing among the donors was expected to vary with sequencing depth.

Evenly divided among several immunoSEQ plates was the genomic DNA of each subset. TCRdb's table, derived via immunoSEQ multiplex PCR, lists solely in-frame clones and lacks some. The repertoire holds 2 million to 2.5 million clones, with roughly 93% as singletons. Germline V gene sequence: CDR1 LNHNV, CDR2 YYDKDF (reference sequence). CDR3 length: 13 residues. The V gene lost 4 bases and the J gene lost 1 base, with 7 bases spanning the gap. About this clone: The antigen is unknown.

Specimen: naive CD4+ T cells from PBMCs. Subset noted: CD45RA+ positively selected. This chain links TRBV15 with TRBJ1-1; D is unclear. The receptor was derived from a man between 18 and 29 years old in good health. Some clones in this sample may be carry-over from other donors' samples. The CDR3, as DNA: TGTGCCACCAGCAACGGGCCGAACACTGAAGCTTTCTTT. This codes for CATSNGPNTEAFF.